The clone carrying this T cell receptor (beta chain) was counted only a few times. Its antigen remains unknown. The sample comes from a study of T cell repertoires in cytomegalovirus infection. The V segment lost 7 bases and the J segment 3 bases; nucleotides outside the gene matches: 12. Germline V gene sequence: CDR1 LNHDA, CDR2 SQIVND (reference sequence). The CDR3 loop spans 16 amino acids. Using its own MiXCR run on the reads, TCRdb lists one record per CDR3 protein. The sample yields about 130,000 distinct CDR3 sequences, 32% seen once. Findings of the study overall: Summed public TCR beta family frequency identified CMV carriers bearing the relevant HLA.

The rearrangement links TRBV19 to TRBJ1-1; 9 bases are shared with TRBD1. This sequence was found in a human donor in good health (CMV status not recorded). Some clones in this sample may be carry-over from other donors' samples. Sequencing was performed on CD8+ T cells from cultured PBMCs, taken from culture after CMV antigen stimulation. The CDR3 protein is CASNTPGQGSDTEAFF. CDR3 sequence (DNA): TGTGCCAGTAACACACCGGGACAGGGTTCAGACACTGAAGCTTTCTTT.